The 30 T cell receptor beta chains reported below all come from one sample, sequenced in a study of Ad26.COV2.S vaccination and SARS-CoV-2 variants. Assay used: immunoSEQ multiplex PCR; TCRdb lists only in-frame clones, some missing. Of about 410,000 clones listed, roughly nine tenths are singletons. Documented treatment: about 20 received Ad26.COV2.S at low or high dose, single or two shots; about 5 received placebo; per-sample allocation not given. Sampling was done on day 63 after the first vaccine or placebo injection. Sequencing used peripheral blood, obtained in a trial of Ad26.COV2.S vaccine versus placebo. These receptors all stem from a person aged 18-65 years who received the Ad26.COV2.S COVID-19 vaccine or a placebo.

The rearrangement joins TRBV30 to TRBJ2-7, with TRBD1 identical over 11 bases. Germline V gene sequence: CDR1 GTSNPN, CDR2 SVGIG (reference sequence). Unmatched junction bases numbered 3, after V lost 5 bases and J lost 6 bases. The CDR3 has 12 residues. The CDR3 bases are TGTGCCTGGGGACAGGGGGCTATCGAGCAGTACTTC. Translated: CAWGQGAIEQYF.

This clone occurred many times. The chain carries TRBV9 and TRBJ2-3; 12 nucleotides match TRBD2. This CDR3 is 16 amino acids long. Germline assignment: CDR1 SGDLS and CDR2 YYNGEE. With 5 bases clipped from V and 4 bases from J, the junction kept 8 bases outside the gene matches. CDR3 bases: TGTGCCAGCAGGGAGACTAGCGGGGGATGGGCAGATACGCAGTATTTT. Its protein product is CASRETSGGWADTQYF.

V usage is TRBV5-1 and J usage is TRBJ2-2; D remains unclear. CDR1 is SGHRS and CDR2 is YFSETQ in the germline V gene. This CDR3 is built from 18 residues. V was trimmed by 2 bases and J by 4 bases, leaving 21 bases between them. The CDR3 reads CASSLEIIGLRSTGELFF. Written as DNA, the CDR3 is TGCGCCAGCAGCTTAGAAATAATAGGGCTTCGAAGCACCGGGGAGCTGTTTTTT.

V usage is TRBV7-6 and J usage is TRBJ1-1; 8 positions match TRBD1. Losses at the gene ends were 1 base for V and 7 bases for J; bases not matched to a gene: 5. CDR1 and CDR2 (germline): SGHVS, FNYEAQ. The CDR3 is 14 residues long. CDR3 nucleotide sequence: TGTGCCAGCAGCTTAGTTCCCGGGACAGGTGAAGCTTTCTTT. Translating it yields CASSLVPGTGEAFF.

The CDR3 region has the DNA TGTGCCAGCAGCCAAGAGGCTAGCGGGGGACCCTACAATGAGCAGTTCTTC. Translated, it gives CASSQEASGGPYNEQFF. The chain couples TRBV4-2 to TRBJ2-1; 10 bases are shared with TRBD2. The CDR3 spans 17 residues. J lost 2 bases, V lost 0 bases, and 4 bases had no gene match. CDR1 and CDR2 from the germline V gene are LGHNA and YNFKEQ.

This sequence joins TRBV6-2 or TRBV6-3 and TRBJ1-4; D is possibly TRBD1 (6 bases). The CDR3 loop spans 14 amino acids. Trimming removed 5 bases from V and 5 bases from J, with 12 bases in between. CDR1 is MNHEY, CDR2 SVGEGT, per germline. The CDR3 nucleotides are TGTGCCAGCAGTGGGACAAAGAACAATGAAAAACTGTTTTTT. Its protein is CASSGTKNNEKLFF.

The chain has TRBV5-1 and TRBJ2-7; 12 bases align to TRBD1. The CDR3 sequence is 17 residues long. Germline-derived CDR1 and CDR2 are SGHRS and YFSETQ. The J segment lost 0 bases and the V segment lost 2 bases, leaving 6 bases of the junction unmatched. The DNA for the CDR3 is TGCGCCAGCAGCTTCCGGGACAGGGGGCCGAGCTCCTACGAGCAGTACTTC. Its translation: CASSFRDRGPSSYEQYF.

The chain combines TRBV4-1 with TRBJ1-5; unclear D gene. The CDR3 spans 17 residues. Germline CDR1 is MGHRA and CDR2 is YSYEKL. The V end was cut by 0 bases, the J end by 0 bases, with 12 bases between. DNA of the CDR3: TGCGCCAGCAGCCAAGATAGGCAGTCCTATAGCAATCAGCCCCAGCATTTT. As protein: CASSQDRQSYSNQPQHF.

In this sample, this clone turned up a few times. The rearrangement joins TRBV7-2 to TRBJ2-2; D is uncertain. The germline V gene encodes CDR1 SGHTA and CDR2 FQGNSA. Trimming shortened V by 3 bases and J by 4 bases, and 9 bases separated the two germline ends. This CDR3 contains 14 residues. CDR3 sequence (DNA): TGTGCCAGCAGCTTCGGAACAATCACCGGGGAGCTGTTTTTT. Its translation is CASSFGTITGELFF.

This chain uses TRBV5-1 with TRBJ1-4; a possible D gene is TRBD1 (5 bases). Looked up from germline, CDR1 is SGHRS and CDR2 is YFSETQ. The V end lost 4 bases, the J end lost 7 bases, and 17 bases lay between the germline ends. The CDR3 is 15 residues long. The CDR3 DNA is TGCGCCAGCAGCACGGGACGGGCTGGCCCTGAAAAACTGTTTTTT. As protein: CASSTGRAGPEKLFF.

The chain has TRBV5-1 and TRBJ1-4; D is undetermined. Germline loops: CDR1 SGHRS, CDR2 YFSETQ. The CDR3 consists of 13 residues. Trimming took 5 bases from V and 4 from J, leaving 9 bases between them. CDR3 sequence: CASRGLLNEKLFF. DNA for the CDR3: TGCGCCAGCAGGGGCTTGCTTAATGAAAAACTGTTTTTT.

This clone was observed at least ten times. This rearrangement joins TRBV4-1 to TRBJ1-1; D gene ambiguous. The CDR3 runs 13 residues. V was pared by 1 base and J by 9 bases, with 12 bases between. Germline V CDR1 and CDR2: MGHRA, YSYEKL. DNA of the CDR3: TGCGCCAGCAGCCAAGTTATGCGGGATAAAGCTTTCTTT. It translates to CASSQVMRDKAFF.

This rearrangement joins TRBV5-1 to TRBJ2-2, with D hard to call. CDR3 length: 14 residues. Germline lookup yields CDR1 SGHRS and CDR2 YFSETQ. The ends were cut back, 1 base at V and 1 base at J, with 5 bases in the middle. This CDR3 is CASSLLGNTGELFF. The CDR3 bases are TGCGCCAGCAGCTTGTTAGGGAACACCGGGGAGCTGTTTTTT. Complete variable domain (other parts from reference TRBV5-1 and TRBJ2-2): KAGVTQTPRYLIKTRGQQVTLSCSPISGHRSVSWYQQTPGQGLQFLFEYFSETQRNKGNFPGRFSGRQFSNSRSEMNVSTLELGDSALYLCASSLLGNTGELFFGEGSRLTVL.

The V gene is TRBV7-9, the J gene TRBJ2-1; a possible D gene is TRBD2 (7 bases). The germline V gene has CDR1 SEHNR and CDR2 FQNEAQ (reference sequence). This CDR3 region has 15 residues. V lost 1 base and J 6 bases, leaving 13 bases between the germline ends. CDR3 bases: TGTGCCAGCAGCTTAGGTGCGGGGGCGATCAATGAGCAGTTCTTC. Its translation: CASSLGAGAINEQFF.

V gene TRBV7-9 combines with J gene TRBJ1-1; TRBD1 matches 7 bases. The CDR3 contains 17 residues. After removal of 6 bases from V and 4 bases from J, the junction contained 17 bases not matched to a gene. Germline CDR1 SEHNR, CDR2 FQNEAQ (reference sequence). The CDR3 region has the DNA TGTGCCAGCAGACTGCCCCCAGGGGCCAGGGGGAGCACTGAAGCTTTCTTT. It yields the protein CASRLPPGARGSTEAFF.

This clone appeared a few times. The chain combines TRBV19 with TRBJ1-5, with 7 bases matching TRBD1. Looked up from germline, CDR1 is LNHDA and CDR2 is SQIVND (reference sequence). The CDR3 runs 16 residues. Trimming at V came to 6 bases and at J to 5 bases, leaving 13 bases not matched to a gene. The CDR3 is CASRSPPRGGDQPQHF. In nucleotides, the CDR3 is TGTGCCAGTAGATCACCCCCCAGGGGGGGCGATCAGCCCCAGCATTTT.

The V and J genes are TRBV19 and TRBJ2-1; TRBD1 might be the D (6 bases). In germline, CDR1 is LNHDA, CDR2 SQIVND (reference sequence). Deletions cut 6 bases from V and 1 base from J, with 25 bases between. CDR3 size: 19 residues. CDR3: CASSRSAGGPMLSYNEQFF. CDR3 bases: TGTGCCAGTAGCCGCTCCGCTGGGGGCCCCATGCTGTCCTACAATGAGCAGTTCTTC.

This chain joins TRBV30 and TRBJ2-5, with 7 nucleotides matching TRBD2. The CDR3 is 15 amino acids. Per germline, CDR1 GTSNPN and CDR2 SVGIG (reference sequence). V trimming: 3 bases; J trimming: 4 bases; junction bases outside the gene matches: 11. The DNA of the CDR3 is TGTGCCTGGAGAGCCGAGCGGGGATATGGAGAGACCCAGTACTTC. Amino acid sequence: CAWRAERGYGETQYF.

The rearrangement uses TRBV21-1 and TRBJ2-7; TRBD1, the D gene given by the table, was not confirmed from the DNA. TRBV21-1 counts as a pseudogene. This CDR3 region has 14 residues. This chain's CDR3 is CASSKKQGAYEQYF. The CDR3 DNA sequence: TGTGCCAGCAGCAAAAAACAGGGGGCCTACGAGCAGTACTTC.

This chain links TRBV6-5 with TRBJ2-5; D gene uncertain. The germline V and J ends were trimmed by 0 bases and 0 bases, with 5 bases remaining between them. Per the germline V gene, CDR1 is MNHEY and CDR2 is SVGAGI. This CDR3 is 14 amino acids long. The CDR3 DNA reads as TGTGCCAGCAGTTACTCCTACAACCAAGAGACCCAGTACTTC. It is translated as CASSYSYNQETQYF.

The chain joins TRBV2 to TRBJ2-2; perhaps D is TRBD1 or TRBD2 (7 bases each). CDR1 and CDR2 (germline): SNHLY, FYNNEI. The CDR3 length is 15 residues. V lost 5 bases and J lost 4, with 14 bases in between. The CDR3 DNA is TGTGCCAGCAGTCCCGACAGGGAGGGCACCGGGGAGCTGTTTTTT. Translated, it gives CASSPDREGTGELFF.

V usage is TRBV3-1 (or the pseudogene TRBV3-2) and J usage is TRBJ2-1, with 7 bases lining up with TRBD2. Germline CDR1 LGHDT, CDR2 YNNKEL (reference sequence). V dropped 3 bases and J dropped 8; count of bases not matched to a gene: 1. This CDR3 spans 12 amino acids. The CDR3 region is CASSQGGHEQFF. The CDR3 nucleotides are TGTGCCAGCAGCCAGGGAGGGCATGAGCAGTTCTTC.

This CDR3 reads CASSWGGQALLEYF. The DNA for the CDR3 is TGTGCCAGCAGTTGGGGGGGACAGGCCCTTTTGGAGTACTTC. The V and J genes are TRBV27 and TRBJ2-7, with a weak D call TRBD1 (8 bases). The length of the CDR3 is 14 residues. Germline V CDR1 and CDR2: MNHEY, SMNVEV (reference sequence). V was pared by 4 bases and J by 11 bases, with 21 bases between.

The chain joins TRBV5-1 to TRBJ2-5; weak D call: TRBD1 (6 bases). The CDR3 consists of 16 residues. Germline-derived CDR1 and CDR2 are SGHRS and YFSETQ. Between the trimmed V and J ends, which lost 0 bases and 4 bases, there was a span of 16 bases. CDR3 region: CASSLAEGVRLETQYF. As DNA, the CDR3 is TGCGCCAGCAGCTTGGCTGAGGGGGTTAGGTTAGAGACCCAGTACTTC.

The genes are TRBV2 and TRBJ1-2, with 7 bases lining up with TRBD1. Trimming took 3 bases from V and 5 from J; bases not matched to a gene: 12. The V gene's germline CDR1 is SNHLY and CDR2 FYNNEI. This CDR3 is built from 16 residues. CDR3 in amino acids: CASSEGPVAGGYGYTF. CDR3 bases: TGTGCCAGCAGTGAGGGTCCGGTGGCAGGGGGATATGGCTACACCTTC.

The chain employs TRBV6-5 and TRBJ1-2, with D possibly TRBD1 on 5 matching bases. This CDR3 region has 14 residues. Germline CDR1 MNHEY, CDR2 SVGAGI. The V gene lost 6 bases and the J gene lost 6 bases, with 17 bases spanning the gap. The CDR3: CASSSDRLGHGYTF. DNA for the CDR3: TGTGCCAGCAGCTCCGACAGATTGGGCCATGGCTACACCTTC.

CDR3 nucleotides: TGTGCCAGCATCAACGACTGGAGCGGGGGTGTGCAGTTCTTC. Its translation: CASINDWSGGVQFF. The chain carries TRBV2 and TRBJ2-1; 8 bases match TRBD2. The V segment lost 7 bases and the J segment 12 bases; nucleotides outside the gene matches: 14. The CDR3 is made up of 14 amino acids. Germline V gene sequence: CDR1 SNHLY, CDR2 FYNNEI.

This chain connects TRBV21-1 to TRBJ1-6; the table assigns TRBD1, which was not confirmed against the DNA. TRBV21-1 is reported as a pseudogene. This CDR3 region has 16 residues. The CDR3 nucleotides are TGTGCCAGCAGCAGACGTACAGGGGGCGCCGATTCACCCCTCCACTTT. Translated, it gives CASSRRTGGADSPLHF.

The rearrangement uses TRBV5-4 and TRBJ1-2; no firm D call. Germline V gene data show CDR1 as SGHNT and CDR2 as YYREEE (reference sequence). This CDR3 spans 14 amino acids. V lost 6 bases and J lost 0, with 12 bases in between. The chain's CDR3 is CASTQLGTNYGYTF. The CDR3 bases are TGTGCCAGCACCCAATTGGGGACTAACTATGGCTACACCTTC.

The chain is built from TRBV7-6 and TRBJ2-3; TRBD2 matches at 9 bases. After removal of 4 bases from V and 0 bases from J, the junction contained 5 bases not matched to a gene. The CDR3 runs 16 residues. Per germline, CDR1 SGHVS and CDR2 FNYEAQ. The CDR3 loop reads CASSYASGASTDTQYF. The CDR3 DNA follows: TGTGCCAGCAGCTACGCTAGCGGGGCTAGCACAGATACGCAGTATTTT.